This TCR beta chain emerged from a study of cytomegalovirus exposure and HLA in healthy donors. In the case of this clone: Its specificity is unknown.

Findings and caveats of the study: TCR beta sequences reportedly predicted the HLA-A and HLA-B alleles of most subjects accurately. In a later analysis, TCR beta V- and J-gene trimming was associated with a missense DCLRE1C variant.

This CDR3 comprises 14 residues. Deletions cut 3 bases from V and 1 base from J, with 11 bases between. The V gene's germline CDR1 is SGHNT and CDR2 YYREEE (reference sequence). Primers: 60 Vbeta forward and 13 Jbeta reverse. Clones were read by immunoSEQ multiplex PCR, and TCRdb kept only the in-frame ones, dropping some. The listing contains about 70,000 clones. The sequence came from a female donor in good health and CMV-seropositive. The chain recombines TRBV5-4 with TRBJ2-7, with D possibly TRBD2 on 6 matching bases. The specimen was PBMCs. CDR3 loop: CASSSSRGSYEQYF. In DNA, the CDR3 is TGTGCCAGCAGCTCCTCCCGGGGGTCCTACGAGCAGTACTTC. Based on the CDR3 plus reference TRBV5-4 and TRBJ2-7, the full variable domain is ETGVTQSPTHLIKTRGQQVTLRCSSQSGHNTVSWYQQALGQGPQFIFQYYREEENGRGNFPPRFSGLQFPNYSSELNVNALELDDSALYLCASSSSRGSYEQYFGPGTRLTVT.